What follows are 15 T cell receptor beta chains derived from one specimen sequenced in a study of T cells after yellow fever vaccination. In TCRdb, the 5' RACE reads were re-called with MiXCR into one record per CDR3 protein. Of 150,000 to 200,000 distinct CDR3 sequences listed, over 7% are singletons. The sample was CD8+ T cells sorted from PBMCs, taken 45 days after the yellow fever booster vaccination. The source is a man aged 18 to 35 who received the YFV17D yellow fever vaccine.

This clonotype was detected a few times. This chain joins TRBV6-2 or TRBV6-3 and TRBJ2-5; 7 bases are shared with TRBD2. With 6 bases clipped from V and 2 bases from J, the junction kept 12 bases outside the gene matches. The CDR3 has 16 amino acids. In germline, CDR1 is MNHEY, CDR2 SVGEGT. The CDR3 is CASSHDGLGDQETQYF. The CDR3 DNA is TGTGCCAGCAGCCACGATGGACTAGGGGATCAAGAGACCCAGTACTTC.

This clonotype has just a few counts. This chain links TRBV20-1 with TRBJ2-7, with D unresolved. This CDR3 spans 17 amino acids. Trimming pared 3 bases from V and 0 bases from J, leaving 21 bases between. Germline CDR1 reads DFQATT; CDR2 reads SNEGSKA (reference sequence). The CDR3 here is CSARRWADPLSSYEQYV. DNA for the CDR3: TGCAGTGCTAGGCGTTGGGCGGATCCGTTGTCCTCCTACGAGCAGTACGTC.

This clonotype has ten or more counts. V is TRBV5-1 and J is TRBJ2-3, with D perhaps given as TRBD1 or TRBD2 (5 bases each). The germline gives CDR1 SGHRS, CDR2 YFSETQ. With 1 base removed from V and 2 bases from J, the gap between germline ends came to 8 bases. This CDR3 contains 14 residues. CDR3 nucleotides: TGCGCCAGCAGCTTGTTCGGGGCCACAGATACGCAGTATTTT. Protein: CASSLFGATDTQYF. The full variable domain, completed using reference TRBV5-1 and TRBJ2-3, is KAGVTQTPRYLIKTRGQQVTLSCSPISGHRSVSWYQQTPGQGLQFLFEYFSETQRNKGNFPGRFSGRQFSNSRSEMNVSTLELGDSALYLCASSLFGATDTQYFGPGTRLTVL.

This chain connects TRBV7-3 to TRBJ2-2; D remains ambiguous. This CDR3 is 12 amino acids long. Trimming removed 0 bases from V and 7 bases from J, with 3 bases in between. CDR1 is SGHTA and CDR2 is FQGTGA in the germline V gene. The CDR3: CASSLTSGELFF. The CDR3 bases are TGTGCCAGCAGCTTAACAAGCGGGGAGCTGTTTTTT.

This clonotype was found many times. The chain has TRBV12-3 or TRBV12-4 and TRBJ1-2; D uncertain. V dropped 8 bases and J dropped 7 bases, with 11 bases sitting between them. This CDR3 comprises 11 residues. CDR3 sequence: CASARGFGYTF. The CDR3 DNA sequence: TGTGCCAGCGCCCGGGGATTTGGCTACACCTTC.

This clonotype occurred a few times. This may stem from a read error, because a much larger clone lies one nucleotide away. J is TRBJ1-3 and V is TRBV10-3, with 7 bases that match TRBD1. Looked up from germline, CDR1 is ENHRY and CDR2 is SYGVKD. CDR3 length: 14 residues. Trimming removed 10 bases from V and 1 base from J; junction bases left unmatched: 7. The CDR3 region is CATRDSDSGNTIYF. Written as DNA, the CDR3 is TGTGCCACCCGGGACAGCGATTCTGGAAACACCATATATTTT.

This clonotype occurred many times. This CDR3 reads CSAMPGLRGRNEQFF. The CDR3 DNA reads TGCAGCGCTATGCCGGGACTGAGGGGTAGAAATGAGCAGTTCTTC. This chain links TRBV29-1 with TRBJ2-1; weak D call: TRBD2 (6 bases). Germline values: CDR1 SQVTM, CDR2 ANQGSEA. The CDR3 is 15 residues long. V was pared by 7 bases and J by 7 bases, with 23 bases between.

The chain combines TRBV6-5 with TRBJ1-2; 7 nucleotides match TRBD1. The CDR3 has 16 amino acids. Trimming removed 6 bases from V and 2 bases from J; junction bases left unmatched: 12. Per germline, CDR1 MNHEY and CDR2 SVGAGI. The CDR3 is CASSYLPDRSNYGYTF. DNA of the CDR3: TGTGCCAGCAGCTATCTTCCGGACAGGTCCAACTATGGCTACACCTTC.

This clonotype was seen a few times. This chain connects TRBV4-1 to TRBJ2-2, with D tentatively TRBD1 (6 bases). CDR1 and CDR2 (germline): MGHRA, YSYEKL. This CDR3 comprises 16 residues. V gave up 3 bases and J gave up 2 bases, with 13 bases separating them. The CDR3: CASSHPPQGNTGELFF. The DNA of the CDR3 is TGCGCCAGCAGCCATCCGCCACAGGGAAACACCGGGGAGCTGTTTTTT.

This sequence joins TRBV6-2 or TRBV6-3 and TRBJ2-7; the D gene is possibly TRBD2 (6 bases). Trimming cost V 0 bases and J 4 bases, with 22 bases left between them. In germline, CDR1 is MNHEY, CDR2 SVGEGT. This CDR3 has 18 residues. As DNA, the CDR3 is TGTGCCAGCAGTTACTCGATAGTATTTTCGGGACTCCTTTACGAGCAGTACGTC. As protein: CASSYSIVFSGLLYEQYV.

At least ten counts were recorded for this clonotype. The chain is built from TRBV7-9 and TRBJ2-1; 9 positions match TRBD1. Germline V lookup: CDR1 SEHNR, CDR2 FQNEAQ (reference sequence). The CDR3 is 14 residues long. V lost 0 bases and J lost 9; bases outside the gene matches: 3. The CDR3: CASSLARTGAEQFF. In nucleotides, the CDR3 is TGTGCCAGCAGCTTAGCGAGGACAGGGGCTGAGCAGTTCTTC.

This chain uses TRBV7-9 with TRBJ2-7; maybe TRBD2 (6 bases). This CDR3 spans 17 amino acids. Trimming took 1 base from V and 0 from J, leaving 16 bases between them. Per germline, CDR1 SEHNR and CDR2 FQNEAQ (reference sequence). The CDR3 is CASSLVGGGRSSYEQYF. CDR3 coding DNA: TGTGCCAGCAGCTTAGTTGGGGGAGGACGGAGCTCCTACGAGCAGTACTTC.

V and J are TRBV6-5 and TRBJ1-4; D remains ambiguous. V was clipped by 0 bases and J by 5 bases, with 7 bases between them. Germline V gene sequence: CDR1 MNHEY, CDR2 SVGAGI. The CDR3 covers 14 residues. The CDR3 sequence is CASSYSMSNEKLFF. CDR3 in DNA: TGTGCCAGCAGTTACTCGATGTCCAATGAAAAACTGTTTTTT.

The J gene is TRBJ1-5, the V gene TRBV27; D may be TRBD1 (5 bases). This CDR3 comprises 15 residues. Per germline, CDR1 MNHEY and CDR2 SMNVEV (reference sequence). Trimming removed 4 bases at V and 4 bases at J, with 14 bases between. CDR3 sequence: CASSSQVGTNQPQHF. CDR3 coding DNA: TGTGCCAGCAGTTCCCAAGTGGGGACGAATCAGCCCCAGCATTTT.

The chain combines TRBV6-1 with TRBJ1-5, with 7 bases lining up with TRBD1. The CDR3 loop spans 15 amino acids. Germline V lookup: CDR1 MNHNS, CDR2 SASEGT. With V trimmed by 2 bases and J by 7 bases, 8 bases remained unmatched. This CDR3 reads CASSERGRGLQPQHF. DNA of the CDR3: TGTGCCAGCAGTGAAAGGGGAAGGGGGCTACAGCCCCAGCATTTT.